The present entry profiles one T cell receptor beta chain with its context. Its antigen is undetermined. The data stem from a study of T cells in localized non-small cell lung cancer. General study findings and limits: Turning up in adjacent lung were a median about 61 of the top 100 tumor clones. Heterogeneity within the tumor remains possible, as just one region underwent sequencing. Clonality of T cells reached its maximum in uninvolved adjacent lung, surpassing tumor. Blood T cell density predicted longer survival; adjacent-lung clonality, shorter.

Germline V CDR1 and CDR2: SGHAT, FQNNGV. This CDR3 has 15 residues. V was pared by 5 bases and J by 7 bases, with 7 bases of the junction left unmatched. Profiled with immunoSEQ multiplex PCR; TCRdb holds only in-frame clones, not every one. Of tens of thousands of clones listed, roughly 76% are singletons. This sequence joins TRBV11-2 and TRBJ2-3, with 12 positions matching TRBD2. The specimen comprised PBMCs, sampled before any cancer treatment. This receptor was obtained from a man between 40 and 69 years old with stage II lung adenocarcinoma. Written as DNA, the CDR3 is TGTGCCAGCAGCCCCGGGACTAGCGGGCCGTATACGCAGTATTTT. It codes for CASSPGTSGPYTQYF. Supplemented by reference TRBV11-2 and TRBJ2-3, the full variable domain reads EAGVAQSPRYKIIEKRQSVAFWCNPISGHATLYWYQQILGQGPKLLIQFQNNGVVDDSQLPKDRFSAERLKGVDSTLKIQPAKLEDSAVYLCASSPGTSGPYTQYFGPGTRLTVL.